These T cell receptor beta chains were read from a single sample in a study of shared clonotypes between healthy human individuals. The protocol was immunoSEQ multiplex PCR, while the TCRdb copy is restricted to in-frame clones and leaves out a portion. In the table there are around 1.9 million clones, around 93% of which are singletons. Input material: naive CD8+ T cells from PBMCs. Every receptor here comes from a man younger than 35 in good health. Some clones in this sample may be carry-over from other donors' samples. Both conserved end residues are part of each CDR3. A D gene is named only where the DNA matches it firmly. Part of the rows lack a size; the others show once, few, many or a class for expanded clones.

v_call: TRBV9; cdr3_length: 16; clone_size: NA; d_call: NA; j_call: TRBJ2-3; cdr3_aa: CASSGGRITSTDTQYF; cdr3_nt: TGTGCCAGCAGCGGAGGGAGAATTACTAGCACAGATACGCAGTATTTT
v_call: TRBV6-1; cdr3_length: 16; clone_size: NA; d_call: NA; j_call: TRBJ2-1; cdr3_aa: CASSVHRGGSYNEQFF; cdr3_nt: TGTGCCAGCAGTGTTCATCGTGGAGGCTCCTACAATGAGCAGTTCTTC
v_call: TRBV10-3; cdr3_length: 16; clone_size: NA; d_call: TRBD2; j_call: TRBJ2-7; cdr3_aa: CAISESGGRALREQYF; cdr3_nt: TGTGCCATCAGTGAGTCGGGCGGGAGGGCCCTTCGGGAGCAGTACTTC
v_call: TRBV30; cdr3_length: 13; clone_size: NA; d_call: NA; j_call: TRBJ2-2; cdr3_aa: CAWSVRRIPELFF; cdr3_nt: TGTGCCTGGAGTGTGAGGAGGATCCCGGAGCTGTTTTTT
v_call: TRBV29-1; cdr3_length: 14; clone_size: NA; d_call: TRBD2; j_call: TRBJ2-3; cdr3_aa: CSVFGLAGSDTQYF; cdr3_nt: TGCAGCGTTTTTGGACTAGCGGGGTCAGATACGCAGTATTTT
v_call: TRBV18; cdr3_length: 14; clone_size: NA; d_call: NA; j_call: TRBJ2-1; cdr3_aa: CASSPAGIYNEQFF; cdr3_nt: TGTGCCAGCTCACCGGCAGGGATCTACAATGAGCAGTTCTTC
v_call: TRBV19; cdr3_length: 13; clone_size: NA; d_call: NA; j_call: TRBJ1-2; cdr3_aa: CATSALGGGGYTF; cdr3_nt: TGTGCCACCTCCGCACTGGGGGGAGGTGGCTACACCTTC
v_call: TRBV28; cdr3_length: 17; clone_size: NA; d_call: TRBD1; j_call: TRBJ1-4; cdr3_aa: CASSLRPGQGLNEKLFF; cdr3_nt: TGTGCCAGCAGTTTGAGGCCGGGACAGGGCCTAAATGAAAAACTGTTTTTT
v_call: TRBV2; cdr3_length: 14; clone_size: NA; d_call: TRBD1; j_call: TRBJ1-2; cdr3_aa: CASSEGQGAYGYTF; cdr3_nt: TGTGCCAGCAGTGAAGGGCAGGGGGCATATGGCTACACCTTC
v_call: TRBV4-3; cdr3_length: 16; clone_size: NA; d_call: NA; j_call: TRBJ1-4; cdr3_aa: CASSQVRGQREEKLFF; cdr3_nt: TGCGCCAGCAGCCAAGTCCGAGGACAGCGAGAAGAAAAACTGTTTTTT
v_call: TRBV4-3; cdr3_length: 17; clone_size: NA; d_call: NA; j_call: TRBJ1-3; cdr3_aa: CASSQARYGITGNTIYF; cdr3_nt: TGCGCCAGCAGCCAGGCCAGATATGGAATTACTGGAAACACCATATATTTT
v_call: TRBV19; cdr3_length: 16; clone_size: NA; d_call: NA; j_call: TRBJ1-1; cdr3_aa: CASSIGQGLMSTEAFF; cdr3_nt: TGTGCCAGTAGTATTGGGCAGGGGCTGATGAGCACTGAAGCTTTCTTT
v_call: TRBV15; cdr3_length: 14; clone_size: once; d_call: NA; j_call: TRBJ2-3; cdr3_aa: CATSIRRAADTQYF; cdr3_nt: TGTGCCACCAGCATCCGGAGGGCCGCAGATACGCAGTATTTT
v_call: TRBV27; cdr3_length: 14; clone_size: NA; d_call: NA; j_call: TRBJ2-1; cdr3_aa: CASRWGTPYNEQFF; cdr3_nt: TGTGCCAGCAGGTGGGGTACCCCTTACAATGAGCAGTTCTTC
v_call: TRBV29-1; cdr3_length: 15; clone_size: NA; d_call: NA; j_call: TRBJ2-1; cdr3_aa: CSVETPYKLNNEQFF; cdr3_nt: TGCAGCGTCGAAACTCCCTACAAATTAAACAATGAGCAGTTCTTC
v_call: TRBV6-1; cdr3_length: 16; clone_size: NA; d_call: NA; j_call: TRBJ1-4; cdr3_aa: CASSERGQNLNEKLFF; cdr3_nt: TGTGCCAGCAGTGAACGGGGGCAGAACTTAAATGAAAAACTGTTTTTT
v_call: TRBV11-2; cdr3_length: 16; clone_size: NA; d_call: TRBD1; j_call: TRBJ1-5; cdr3_aa: CASSKGTGGRNQPQHF; cdr3_nt: TGTGCCAGCAGCAAAGGGACAGGGGGGCGCAATCAGCCCCAGCATTTT
v_call: TRBV6-6; cdr3_length: 15; clone_size: NA; d_call: NA; j_call: TRBJ2-3; cdr3_aa: CASSDYDHGTDTQYF; cdr3_nt: TGTGCCAGCAGTGACTACGACCATGGGACAGATACGCAGTATTTT
v_call: TRBV7-6; cdr3_length: 17; clone_size: NA; d_call: TRBD2; j_call: TRBJ2-7; cdr3_aa: CASSLLLAGGNSYEQYF; cdr3_nt: TGTGCCAGCAGCTTACTTCTAGCGGGAGGGAACTCCTACGAGCAGTACTTC
v_call: TRBV15; cdr3_length: 14; clone_size: NA; d_call: NA; j_call: TRBJ2-2; cdr3_aa: CATSRVIMSGELFF; cdr3_nt: TGTGCCACCAGCAGAGTAATCATGTCCGGGGAGCTGTTTTTT
v_call: TRBV7-2; cdr3_length: 14; clone_size: NA; d_call: NA; j_call: TRBJ1-1; cdr3_aa: CASSLVALNTEAFF; cdr3_nt: TGTGCCAGCAGCTTAGTGGCGTTGAACACTGAAGCTTTCTTT
v_call: TRBV28; cdr3_length: 16; clone_size: few; d_call: TRBD1; j_call: TRBJ1-1; cdr3_aa: CASSLPGQGRNTEAFF; cdr3_nt: TGTGCCAGCAGTTTACCGGGACAGGGTAGGAACACTGAAGCTTTCTTT